This record covers a single T cell receptor beta chain. The antigen is unknown. The CDR3 length is 15 residues. The germline CDR1 and CDR2 sequences are MNHNS and SASEGT. Germline trimming cut 6 bases from V and 5 bases from J; bases unmatched to any gene: 6. Produced via immunoSEQ multiplex PCR; TCRdb's table is partial and in-frame only. The sample has around 50,000 clones, about 90% seen once. This related bone marrow graft donor gave peripheral blood on the day of marrow donation. This sample is part of a study of T cells after posttransplantation cyclophosphamide. General study results and limits: Skin or GI-infiltrating T cells shared few TRB sequences with blood. After PTCy, TRB diversity resembled that of CNI/methotrexate controls. Later post-transplant blood repertoires were often dominated by donor CD8+ memory clones.

The chain is built from TRBV6-1 and TRBJ2-3; 12 bases map to TRBD2. The sequencing input was PBMCs. This TCR was recovered from a woman aged 45 to 65 in good health and a related stem cell transplant donor. CDR3 sequence: CASRWTSGIQDTQYF. The CDR3 DNA reads TGTGCCAGCAGATGGACTAGCGGGATACAAGATACGCAGTATTTT.